This T cell receptor beta chain is drawn from a study of blood T cell repertoires in COVID-19. Points on this clone: Other DNA sequences in this specimen translate into the identical CDR3.

Germline V gene lookup returns CDR1 SGHRS and CDR2 YFSETQ. CDR3 length equals 16 residues. With V trimmed by 4 bases and J by 1 base, 5 bases remained unmatched. In the original processing: From reference gene primer amplification, estimates of nucleated cell counts were derived. This table comes from immunoSEQ multiplex PCR, and its TCRdb copy is limited to in-frame clones, with some not included. V and J calls and clone size come straight from that table; D and trimming were deduced from the DNA. The sample shows 200,000 to 250,000 clones, more than 75% of them seen only once. This receptor was obtained from a man between 40 and 49 years old with active or convalescent COVID-19. Sequencing was carried out using peripheral blood. The V call is TRBV5-1, the J call TRBJ2-1; 10 bases map to TRBD2. CDR3 DNA: TGCGCCAGCAGCCCATTAGCGGGAGGATCCTACAATGAGCAGTTCTTC. Translated: CASSPLAGGSYNEQFF.